The 7 T cell receptor beta chains below were found in one sample sequenced in a study of T cell responses to AZD1222 COVID-19 vaccine. Clones were sequenced by immunoSEQ multiplex PCR, and TCRdb holds only the in-frame ones, with some missing. The profile shows 90,000 to 120,000 clones, approximately 90% of them singletons. The starting material was peripheral blood, obtained 28 days after the second AZD1222 dose. The receptors here all came from an adult who received the AZD1222 COVID-19 vaccine.

The chain has TRBV2 and TRBJ2-5; the D gene is possibly TRBD2 (5 bases). The CDR3 length is 14 residues. The V end lost 10 bases, the J end lost 0 bases, and 15 bases lay between the germline ends. Germline-derived CDR1 and CDR2 are SNHLY and FYNNEI. The CDR3 is CAILSEDYQETQYF. CDR3 bases: TGTGCCATCCTCTCAGAGGACTACCAAGAGACCCAGTACTTC.

This chain connects TRBV5-6 to TRBJ1-1; the match to TRBD1 covers 7 bases. There are 14 residues in the CDR3. Germline V gives CDR1 SGHDT, CDR2 YYEEEE. The J segment lost 4 bases and the V segment lost 4 bases, leaving 7 bases of the junction unmatched. CDR3 residues: CASSLTGESTEAFF. The CDR3 DNA sequence: TGTGCCAGCAGCCTTACAGGGGAGAGCACTGAAGCTTTCTTT.

The chain joins TRBV7-7 to TRBJ2-5; D could derive from TRBD1 or TRBD2 (5 bases each). Trimming cost V 5 bases and J 1 base, with 14 bases left between them. This CDR3 has 15 amino acids. Germline CDR1 SSHAT, CDR2 FNYEAQ (reference sequence). The CDR3 loop is CASSPDPGTQETQYF. The CDR3 nucleotides read TGTGCCAGCAGCCCGGACCCGGGGACCCAAGAGACCCAGTACTTC.

The chain has TRBV19 and TRBJ1-2; TRBD1 aligns across 7 bases. Looked up from germline, CDR1 is LNHDA and CDR2 is SQIVND (reference sequence). The CDR3 loop spans 15 amino acids. Unmatched junction bases numbered 12, after V lost 5 bases and J lost 6 bases. For the CDR3, the DNA is TGTGCCAGTAGTGTAAGCGACAGGGTCTCCAATGGCTACACCTTC. Its protein is CASSVSDRVSNGYTF.

Here the CDR3 DNA reads TGTGCCACCAGTGATGAAGACCGGGACTACAACTCCTACAATGAGCAGTTCTTC. Protein: CATSDEDRDYNSYNEQFF. This chain uses TRBV24-1 with TRBJ2-1; 7 positions agree with TRBD2. Germline lookup yields CDR1 KGHDR and CDR2 SFDVKD. V trimming: 3 bases; J trimming: 0 bases; junction bases outside the gene matches: 10. This CDR3 comprises 18 residues.

This chain joins TRBV5-5 and TRBJ1-1, with TRBD1 identical over 9 bases. CDR1 is SGHKS, CDR2 YYEKEE, per germline (reference sequence). V dropped 5 bases and J dropped 5; count of bases not matched to a gene: 10. CDR3 length: 15 amino acids. Here the CDR3 DNA reads TGTGCCAGCAGTTCTCAACAGGGGGCTGTAACTGAAGCTTTCTTT. Encoded protein: CASSSQQGAVTEAFF.

The rearrangement joins TRBV5-4 to TRBJ2-5, with unresolved D. The CDR3 spans 13 residues. CDR1 is SGHNT, CDR2 YYREEE, per germline (reference sequence). The V end was cut by 4 bases, the J end by 2 bases, with 9 bases between. Here the CDR3 reads CASSPGRQETQYF. Here the CDR3 DNA reads TGTGCCAGCAGCCCTGGACGGCAAGAGACCCAGTACTTC.